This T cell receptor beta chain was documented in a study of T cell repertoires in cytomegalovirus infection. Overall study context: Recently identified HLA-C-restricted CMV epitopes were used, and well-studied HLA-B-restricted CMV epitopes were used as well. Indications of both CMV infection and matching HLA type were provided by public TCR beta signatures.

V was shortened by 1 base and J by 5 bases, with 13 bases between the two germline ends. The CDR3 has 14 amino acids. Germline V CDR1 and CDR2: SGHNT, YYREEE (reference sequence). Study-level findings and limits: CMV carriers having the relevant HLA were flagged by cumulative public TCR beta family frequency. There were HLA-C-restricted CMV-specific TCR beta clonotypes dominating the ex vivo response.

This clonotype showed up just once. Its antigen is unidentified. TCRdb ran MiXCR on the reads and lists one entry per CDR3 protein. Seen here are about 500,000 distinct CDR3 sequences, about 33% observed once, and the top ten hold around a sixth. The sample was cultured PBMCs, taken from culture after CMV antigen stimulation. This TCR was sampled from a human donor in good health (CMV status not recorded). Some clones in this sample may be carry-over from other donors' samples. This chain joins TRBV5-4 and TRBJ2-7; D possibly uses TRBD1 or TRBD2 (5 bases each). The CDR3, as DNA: TGTGCCAGCAGCTTGAGGTTAGGGACCGACGAGCAGTACTTC. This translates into CASSLRLGTDEQYF. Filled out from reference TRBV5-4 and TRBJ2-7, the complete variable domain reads ETGVTQSPTHLIKTRGQQVTLRCSSQSGHNTVSWYQQALGQGPQFIFQYYREEENGRGNFPPRFSGLQFPNYSSELNVNALELDDSALYLCASSLRLGTDEQYFGPGTRLTVT.